The source of this T cell receptor beta chain is a study of CD8+CD57+ T cells in acquired aplastic anemia. About the research overall: Across the sorted CD4+ and CD8+ cells, DNA amounts averaged about 3.1 ug. Study-wide points: Patients and controls had CD8+ Simpson's diversity values that were not significantly distinct.

Those patients picked for sequencing had displayed CD8+CD57+ cell expansion on flow cytometry. V dropped 0 bases and J dropped 8 bases, with 19 bases sitting between them. CDR1 MNHEY and CDR2 SVGAGI come from the germline V gene. This CDR3 is built from 17 residues. This clonotype was seen a single time. The antigen is undetermined. Genomic DNA acted as the template from which TCR beta VDJ combination and CDR3 sequence profiling were carried out. TCRdb used MiXCR to reprocess the reads, holding one entry per CDR3 protein. The data contain approximately 300,000 distinct CDR3 sequences, 45% to 65% of them singletons.

The receptor was isolated from a human donor with aplastic anemia. The rearrangement uses TRBV6-5 and TRBJ1-4; D possibly corresponds to TRBD1 (5 bases). The sample comprised sorted CD4+, CD8+, or CD8+CD57+ T cells (not recorded which) from PBMCs. CDR3: CASSYSRDEGSREKLFF. The CDR3 DNA reads as TGTGCCAGCAGTTACTCGAGGGATGAGGGGAGTCGGGAAAAACTGTTTTTT.